The clone carrying this TCR beta chain was recorded a few times. V lost 4 bases and J lost 4, with 7 bases in between. Germline V CDR1 and CDR2: MDHEN, SYDVKM. The CDR3 loop spans 12 amino acids. This specimen belongs to a study of beta chain features in type 1 diabetes. Expressed TCRB transcripts were sequenced after all isolated RNA was converted to cDNA. TCRdb keeps only in-frame clones here, not all; method: immunoSEQ multiplex PCR. The table has 130,000 to 150,000 clones, 40% to 60% seen once. The clonotype comes from a man aged 18 to 29 in good health. Sequencing was done on a sample of Tregs from blood. This chain links TRBV28 with TRBJ1-2, with D unresolved. CDR3 sequence reads: CASSSRSYGYTF. Written as DNA, the CDR3 is TGTGCCAGCAGTTCCAGGTCCTATGGCTACACCTTC.